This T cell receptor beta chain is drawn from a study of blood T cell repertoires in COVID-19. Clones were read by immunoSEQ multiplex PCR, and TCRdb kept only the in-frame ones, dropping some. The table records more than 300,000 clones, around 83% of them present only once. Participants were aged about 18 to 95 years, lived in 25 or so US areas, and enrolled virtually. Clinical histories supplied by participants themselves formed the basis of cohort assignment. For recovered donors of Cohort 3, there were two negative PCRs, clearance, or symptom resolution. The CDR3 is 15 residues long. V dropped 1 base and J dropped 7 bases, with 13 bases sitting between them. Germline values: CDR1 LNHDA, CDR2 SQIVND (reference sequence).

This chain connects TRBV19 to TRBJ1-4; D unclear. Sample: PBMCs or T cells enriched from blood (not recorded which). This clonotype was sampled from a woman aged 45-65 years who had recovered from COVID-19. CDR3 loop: CASSIVTADLEKLFF. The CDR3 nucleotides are TGTGCCAGTAGTATAGTAACAGCGGACCTTGAAAAACTGTTTTTT. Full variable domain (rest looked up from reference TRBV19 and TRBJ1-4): DGGITQSPKYLFRKEGQNVTLSCEQNLNHDAMYWYRQDPGQGLRLIYYSQIVNDFQKGDIAEGYSVSREKKESFPLTVTSAQKNPTAFYLCASSIVTADLEKLFFGSGTQLSVL.